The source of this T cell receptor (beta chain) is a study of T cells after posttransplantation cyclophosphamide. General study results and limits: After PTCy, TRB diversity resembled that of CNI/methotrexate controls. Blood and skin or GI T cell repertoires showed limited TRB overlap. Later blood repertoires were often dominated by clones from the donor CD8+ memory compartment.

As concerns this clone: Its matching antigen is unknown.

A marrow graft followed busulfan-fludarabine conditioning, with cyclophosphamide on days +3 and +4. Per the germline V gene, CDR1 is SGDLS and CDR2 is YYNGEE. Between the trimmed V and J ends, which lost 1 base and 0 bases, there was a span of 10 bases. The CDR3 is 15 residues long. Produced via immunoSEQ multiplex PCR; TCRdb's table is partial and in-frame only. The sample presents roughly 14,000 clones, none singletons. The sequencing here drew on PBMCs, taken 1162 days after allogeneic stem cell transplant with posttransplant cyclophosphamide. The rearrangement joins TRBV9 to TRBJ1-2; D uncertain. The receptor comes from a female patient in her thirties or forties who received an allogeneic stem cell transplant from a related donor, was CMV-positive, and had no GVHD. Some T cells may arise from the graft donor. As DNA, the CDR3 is TGTGCCAGCAGCGTACAGCCGACTACTAACTATGGCTACACCTTC. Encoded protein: CASSVQPTTNYGYTF.